The rows below give T cell receptor beta chains drawn from one sample of a study of T cell responses to AZD1222 COVID-19 vaccine. Sequenced by immunoSEQ multiplex PCR; TCRdb stores in-frame clones only, minus some. Of 70,000 to 95,000 clones listed, 75% to 95% are singletons. The material was peripheral blood, obtained 28 days after the second AZD1222 dose. Receptor source: an adult who received the AZD1222 COVID-19 vaccine. CDR3s include the opening cysteine and the closing phenylalanine or tryptophan. The D gene is left open where the match is weak. Part of the rows lack a size; the others show once, few, many or a class for expanded clones.

j_call	clone_size	d_call	v_call	cdr3_nt	cdr3_aa
TRBJ2-1	.	.	TRBV5-1	TGCGCCAGCAGCTTGGGAGACTCCTACAATGAGCAGTTCTTC	CASSLGDSYNEQFF
TRBJ1-1	.	.	TRBV7-2	TGTGCCAGCAGCTACCAAAGCCAAGGACGAGAAGCTTTCTTT	CASSYQSQGREAFF
TRBJ2-1	.	.	TRBV7-6	TGTGCCAGCAGCTTAGCCCGGAGGACGAGATCCTACAATGAGCAGTTCTTC	CASSLARRTRSYNEQFF
TRBJ2-7	.	.	TRBV6-6	TGTGCCAGCAGTCCCCTTCCCCCCCTGAACGGGGGGCGCTTCGAGCAGTACTTC	CASSPLPPLNGGRFEQYF
TRBJ1-1	few	TRBD1	TRBV11-2	TGTGCCAGCAGCTTAGACCTAGGACAGGGGAACACTGAAGCTTTCTTT	CASSLDLGQGNTEAFF
TRBJ1-2	.	.	TRBV30	TGTGCCTGGAGTACGCTGGACTATGGCTACACCTTC	CAWSTLDYGYTF
TRBJ1-2	.	TRBD1	TRBV2	TGTGCCAGCAGTTACAGGGGGCTAGGCTATGGCTACACCTTC	CASSYRGLGYGYTF
TRBJ2-5	.	.	TRBV5-1	TGCGCCAGCAGCTTGAATGTTTTGGGAGAGACCCAGTACTTC	CASSLNVLGETQYF
TRBJ2-5	once	TRBD2	TRBV10-2	TGCGCCAGCAGTGACGGGGGGAGCTGGGAGACCCAGTACTTC	CASSDGGSWETQYF
TRBJ1-6	.	.	TRBV18	TGTGCCAGCTCACCAGCCCGAAACTATAATTCACCCCTCCACTTT	CASSPARNYNSPLHF
TRBJ2-7	.	.	TRBV18	TGTGCCAGCTCACCCAGACAGTACGAGCAGTACTTC	CASSPRQYEQYF
TRBJ1-4	.	.	TRBV5-1	TGCGCCAGTTCGACGGGAGAAAAACTGTTTTTT	CASSTGEKLFF
TRBJ2-5	.	.	TRBV6-5	TGTGCCAGCAGTTACTCGACACACGAGACCCAGTACTTC	CASSYSTHETQYF
TRBJ2-3	.	.	TRBV2	TGTGCCAGCAGTGAAACGCTAGCAGATACGCAGTATTTT	CASSETLADTQYF
TRBJ2-5	once	.	TRBV3-1/TRBV3-2	TGTGCCAGCAGCCTCTCGGGTGCAGAAGAGACCCAGTACTTC	CASSLSGAEETQYF
TRBJ2-1	.	TRBD1	TRBV18	TGTGCCAGCTCACCCTCCGGGACAGGGGGCTTTTCATGGTCCTACAATGAGCAGTTCTTC	CASSPSGTGGFSWSYNEQFF
TRBJ2-1	.	TRBD2	TRBV7-3	TGTGCCAGCAGCTTAACGATTAGCGGGAGAAACAATGAGCAGTTCTTC	CASSLTISGRNNEQFF
TRBJ2-7	.	.	TRBV27	TGTGCCAGCAGTTTTGCGGGTCCCTACGAGCAGTACTTC	CASSFAGPYEQYF
TRBJ1-6	.	.	TRBV6-5	TGTGCCGGTCGCCTTTTCGATTCACCCCTCCACTTT	CAGRLFDSPLHF
TRBJ1-1	.	.	TRBV20-1	TGCAGTGCTAGTACAGGGAGAACTGAAGCTTTCTTT	CSASTGRTEAFF
TRBJ1-1	.	TRBD1	TRBV20-1	TGCAGTGCAAAGAGGGAGGGGGCGGCTTTCTTT	CSAKREGAAFF
TRBJ2-7	.	.	TRBV7-3	TGTGCCAGCAGCTTAACTGGGACCCCTATCGCCGAGCAGTACTTC	CASSLTGTPIAEQYF